These T cell receptor beta chains were read from a single sample in a study of blood T cells in healthy people across ages. MiXCR, run by TCRdb on the 5' RACE reads, gives a single entry per CDR3 protein. This table holds about 1,400,000 distinct CDR3 sequences, about 40% found once. Sequencing used blood. These receptors were collected from a woman younger than 35 in good health. The CDR3 runs from the conserved cysteine through the conserved F or W. A D gene is named only where the DNA matches it firmly. Clone sizes are given selectively: once, few, many, or a class where the clone is expanded.

J gene	D gene	clone size	V gene	CDR3 protein
TRBJ1-1	.	.	TRBV19	CASSMEKLWGNTEAFF
TRBJ2-3	TRBD2	.	TRBV4-2	CASSQAVSGRETDTQYF
TRBJ2-5	TRBD1	.	TRBV3-1	CASSQRTGGLSGEQYF
TRBJ2-1	.	few	TRBV3-1	CASSQVSGQATFF
TRBJ2-2	TRBD2	few	TRBV29-1	CSVEGREVTGELFF
TRBJ1-1	.	.	TRBV20-1	CSAPDGWNTEAFF
TRBJ2-1	.	.	TRBV7-3	CASSLTAGPSSYNEQFF
TRBJ2-3	TRBD2	.	TRBV6-1	CASSLIAGGSDTQYF
TRBJ2-7	.	few	TRBV7-2	CASSPNPSLGAKYEQYF
TRBJ1-2	TRBD1	.	TRBV28	CASETGNNYGYTF
TRBJ1-5	.	.	TRBV15	CATSRFSQGNQPQHF
TRBJ2-3	.	.	TRBV5-1	CASGFSAATDTQYF